This T cell receptor beta chain was sequenced for a study of T cells of healthy individuals. This CDR3 has 12 residues. After removal of 7 bases from V and 7 bases from J, the junction contained 3 bases not matched to a gene. CDR1 SGHTA and CDR2 FQGNSA come from the germline V gene. This clonotype was observed a handful of times. One entry per CDR3 protein, called by TCRdb with MiXCR from the 5' RACE reads. The table has fewer than 90,000 distinct CDR3 sequences, roughly 5.1% seen once; the top ten hold roughly 7.5%. This chain connects TRBV7-2 to TRBJ1-5; 8 bases map to TRBD1. The TCR was taken from a female donor in good health. The CDR3 DNA sequence: TGTGCCAGCAACACAGGGGGACAGCCCCAGCATTTT. This encodes CASNTGGQPQHF. The full variable domain, with the rest looked up from reference TRBV7-2 and TRBJ1-5, is GAGVSQSPSNKVTEKGKDVELRCDPISGHTALYWYRQSLGQGLEFLIYFQGNSAPDKSGLPSDRFSAERTGGSVSTLTIQRTQQEDSAVYLCASNTGGQPQHFGDGTRLSIL.